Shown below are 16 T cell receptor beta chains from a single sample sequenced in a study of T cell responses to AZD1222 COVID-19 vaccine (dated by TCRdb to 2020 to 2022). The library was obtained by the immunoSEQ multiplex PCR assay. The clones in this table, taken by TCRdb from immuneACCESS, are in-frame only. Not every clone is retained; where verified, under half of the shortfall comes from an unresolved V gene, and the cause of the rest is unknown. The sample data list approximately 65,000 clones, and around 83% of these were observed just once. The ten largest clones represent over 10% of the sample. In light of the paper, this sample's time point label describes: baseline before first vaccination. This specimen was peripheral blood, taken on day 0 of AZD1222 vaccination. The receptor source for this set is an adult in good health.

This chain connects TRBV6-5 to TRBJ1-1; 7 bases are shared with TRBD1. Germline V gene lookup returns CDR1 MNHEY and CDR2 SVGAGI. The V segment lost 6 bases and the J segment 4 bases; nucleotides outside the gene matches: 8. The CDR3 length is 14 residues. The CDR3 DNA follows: TGTGCCAGCAGGGGACAGCCCGATGGCACTGAAGCTTTCTTT. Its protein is CASRGQPDGTEAFF.

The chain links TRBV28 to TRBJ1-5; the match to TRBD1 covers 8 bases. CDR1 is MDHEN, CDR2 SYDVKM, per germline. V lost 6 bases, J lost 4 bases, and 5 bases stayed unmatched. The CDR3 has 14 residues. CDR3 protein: CASRSGGGNQPQHF. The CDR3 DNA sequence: TGTGCCAGCAGGTCAGGGGGCGGGAATCAGCCCCAGCATTTT.

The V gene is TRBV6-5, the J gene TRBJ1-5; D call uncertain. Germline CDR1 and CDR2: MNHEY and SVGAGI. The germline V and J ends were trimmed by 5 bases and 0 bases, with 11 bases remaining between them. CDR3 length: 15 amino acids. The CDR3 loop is CASSTSIYSNQPQHF. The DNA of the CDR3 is TGTGCCAGCAGTACAAGTATCTATAGCAATCAGCCCCAGCATTTT.

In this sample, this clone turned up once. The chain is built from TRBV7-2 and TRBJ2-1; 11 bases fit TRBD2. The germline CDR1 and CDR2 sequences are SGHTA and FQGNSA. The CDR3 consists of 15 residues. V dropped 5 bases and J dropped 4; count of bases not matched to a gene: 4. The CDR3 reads CASSHTSGGYNEQFF. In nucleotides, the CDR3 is TGTGCCAGCAGCCACACTAGCGGGGGATACAATGAGCAGTTCTTC.

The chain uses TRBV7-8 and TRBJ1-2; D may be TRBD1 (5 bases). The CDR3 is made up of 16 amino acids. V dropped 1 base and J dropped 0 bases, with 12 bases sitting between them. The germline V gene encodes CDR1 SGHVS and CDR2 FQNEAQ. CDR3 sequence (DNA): TGTGCCAGCAGCTTAGTGTGGGGCACCTCTAACTATGGCTACACCTTC. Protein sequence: CASSLVWGTSNYGYTF.

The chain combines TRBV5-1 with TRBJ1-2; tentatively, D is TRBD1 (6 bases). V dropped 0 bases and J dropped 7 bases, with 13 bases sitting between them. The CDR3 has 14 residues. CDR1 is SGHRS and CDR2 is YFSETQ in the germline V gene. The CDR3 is CASSLARGGGGYTF. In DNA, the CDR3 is TGCGCCAGCAGCTTGGCTAGAGGGGGAGGTGGCTACACCTTC.

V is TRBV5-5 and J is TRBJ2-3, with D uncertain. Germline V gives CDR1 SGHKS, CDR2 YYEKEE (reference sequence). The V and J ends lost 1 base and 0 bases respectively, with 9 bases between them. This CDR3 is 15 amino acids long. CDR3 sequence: CASSLWGTSTDTQYF. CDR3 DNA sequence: TGTGCCAGCAGCTTGTGGGGTACTAGCACAGATACGCAGTATTTT.

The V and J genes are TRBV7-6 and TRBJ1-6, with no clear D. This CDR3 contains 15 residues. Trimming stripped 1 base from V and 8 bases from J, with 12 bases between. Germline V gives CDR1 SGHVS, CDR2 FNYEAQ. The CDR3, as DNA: TGTGCCAGCAGCTTAGGGTCGACTAGAGATTCACCCCTCCACTTT. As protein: CASSLGSTRDSPLHF.

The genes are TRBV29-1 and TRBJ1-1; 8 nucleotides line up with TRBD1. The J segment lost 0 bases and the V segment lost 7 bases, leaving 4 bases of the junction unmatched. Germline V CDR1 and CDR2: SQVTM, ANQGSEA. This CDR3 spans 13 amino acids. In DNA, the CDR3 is TGCAGCGCCTGGGACAGGTTGAACACTGAAGCTTTCTTT. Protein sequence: CSAWDRLNTEAFF. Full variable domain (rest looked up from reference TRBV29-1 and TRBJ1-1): SAVISQKPSRDICQRGTSLTIQCQVDSQVTMMFWYRQQPGQSLTLIATANQGSEATYESGFVIDKFPISRPNLTFSTLTVSNMSPEDSSIYLCSAWDRLNTEAFFGQGTRLTVV.

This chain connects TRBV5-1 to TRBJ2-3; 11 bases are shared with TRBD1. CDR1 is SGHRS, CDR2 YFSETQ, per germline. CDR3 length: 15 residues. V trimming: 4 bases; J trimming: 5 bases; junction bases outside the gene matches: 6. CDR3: CASSLGQGAGDTQYF. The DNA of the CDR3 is TGCGCCAGCAGCCTCGGACAGGGGGCCGGAGATACGCAGTATTTT.

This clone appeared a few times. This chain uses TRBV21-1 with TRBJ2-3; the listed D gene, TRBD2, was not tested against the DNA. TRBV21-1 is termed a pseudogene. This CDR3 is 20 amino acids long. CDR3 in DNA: TGTGCCAGCAGCTGGCAGGGGCAAGCGGGGGGTCGATATCGGCCAGATACGCAGTATTTT. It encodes CASSWQGQAGGRYRPDTQYF.

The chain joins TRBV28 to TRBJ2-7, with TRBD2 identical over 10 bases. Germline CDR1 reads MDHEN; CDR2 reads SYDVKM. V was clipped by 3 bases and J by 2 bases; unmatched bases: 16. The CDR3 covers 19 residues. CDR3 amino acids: CASSFPPRLLAGDPYEQYF. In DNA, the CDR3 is TGTGCCAGCAGTTTTCCTCCCCGTCTGCTAGCGGGGGACCCCTACGAGCAGTACTTC.

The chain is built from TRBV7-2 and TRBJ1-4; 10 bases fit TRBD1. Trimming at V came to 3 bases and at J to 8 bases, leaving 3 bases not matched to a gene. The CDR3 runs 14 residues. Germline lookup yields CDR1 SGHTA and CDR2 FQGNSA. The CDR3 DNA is TGTGCCAGCAGCTTGGACAGGGGGGACGAAAAACTGTTTTTT. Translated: CASSLDRGDEKLFF.

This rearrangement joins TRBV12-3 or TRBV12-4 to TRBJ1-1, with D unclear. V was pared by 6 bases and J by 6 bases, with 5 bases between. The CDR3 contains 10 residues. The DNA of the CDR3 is TGTGCCAGCAGGGGTGCTGAAGCTTTCTTT. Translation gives CASRGAEAFF.

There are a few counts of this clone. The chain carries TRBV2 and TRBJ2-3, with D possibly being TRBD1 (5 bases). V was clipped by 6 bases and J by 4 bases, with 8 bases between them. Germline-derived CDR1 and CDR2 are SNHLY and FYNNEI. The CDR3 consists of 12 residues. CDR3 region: CASRGPPDTQYF. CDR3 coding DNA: TGTGCCAGCAGGGGGCCCCCAGATACGCAGTATTTT.

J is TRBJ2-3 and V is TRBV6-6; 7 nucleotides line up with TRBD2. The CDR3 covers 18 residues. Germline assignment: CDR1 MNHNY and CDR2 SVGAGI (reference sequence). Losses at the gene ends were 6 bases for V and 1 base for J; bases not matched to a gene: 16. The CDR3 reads CASRRQNPLGGGTDTQYF. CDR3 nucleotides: TGTGCCAGCAGACGACAAAACCCACTGGGGGGGGGCACAGATACGCAGTATTTT.